This T cell receptor beta chain appears in the sequencing data of a study of Ad26.COV2.S vaccination and SARS-CoV-2 variants. On the study more broadly: By the intramuscular route, Ad26.COV2.S was given once, or twice 56 days apart.

Libraries were prepared by immunoSEQ multiplex PCR; TCRdb keeps only in-frame clonotypes and omits some of them. The table shows over 400,000 clones, with 90% occurring only once. In germline, CDR1 is LGHDT, CDR2 YNNKEL (reference sequence). The CDR3 spans 13 residues. V lost 4 bases and J lost 13, with 20 bases in between. Documented treatment: around 19 received Ad26.COV2.S at low or high dose, single or two shots; about 5 received placebo; per-sample allocation not given. Sampling was done on day 63 after the first vaccine or placebo injection. An adult of 18-55 years in Boston served as donor. The sample consisted of peripheral blood, taken in a trial of Ad26.COV2.S vaccine versus placebo. This chain links TRBV3-1 (or the pseudogene TRBV3-2) with TRBJ2-7, with no clear D. The source of this sequence is a person aged 18-65 years who received the Ad26.COV2.S COVID-19 vaccine or a placebo. CDR3 coding DNA: TGTGCCAGCAGCCGACCCTCTAGTAATCGACGATACTTC. It encodes CASSRPSSNRRYF.